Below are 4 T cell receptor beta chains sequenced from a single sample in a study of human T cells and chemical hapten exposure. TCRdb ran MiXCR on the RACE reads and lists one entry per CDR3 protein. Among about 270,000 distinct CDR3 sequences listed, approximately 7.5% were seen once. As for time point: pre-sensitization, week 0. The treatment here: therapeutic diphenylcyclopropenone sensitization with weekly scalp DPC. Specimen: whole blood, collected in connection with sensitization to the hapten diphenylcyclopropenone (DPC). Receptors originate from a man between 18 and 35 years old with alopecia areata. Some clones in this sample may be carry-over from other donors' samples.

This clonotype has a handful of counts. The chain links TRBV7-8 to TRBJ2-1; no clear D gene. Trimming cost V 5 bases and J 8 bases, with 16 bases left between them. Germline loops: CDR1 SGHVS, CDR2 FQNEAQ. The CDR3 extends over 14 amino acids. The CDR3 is CASSPDGRFDEQFF. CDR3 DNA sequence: TGTGCCAGCAGCCCCGATGGGCGGTTCGATGAGCAGTTCTTC.

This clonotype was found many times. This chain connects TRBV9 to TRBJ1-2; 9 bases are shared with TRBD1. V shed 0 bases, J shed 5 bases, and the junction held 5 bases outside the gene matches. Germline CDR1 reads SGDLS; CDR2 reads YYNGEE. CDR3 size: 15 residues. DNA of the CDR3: TGTGCCAGCAGCGTAGCTAGGACAGGGGAATATGGCTACACCTTC. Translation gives CASSVARTGEYGYTF.

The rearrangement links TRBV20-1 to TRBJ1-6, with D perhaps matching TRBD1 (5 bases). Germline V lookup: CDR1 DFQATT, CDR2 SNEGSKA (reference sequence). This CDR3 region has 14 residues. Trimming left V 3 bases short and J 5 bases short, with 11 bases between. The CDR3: CSARGVRDNSPLHF. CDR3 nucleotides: TGCAGTGCTAGGGGGGTTCGGGATAATTCACCCCTCCACTTT.

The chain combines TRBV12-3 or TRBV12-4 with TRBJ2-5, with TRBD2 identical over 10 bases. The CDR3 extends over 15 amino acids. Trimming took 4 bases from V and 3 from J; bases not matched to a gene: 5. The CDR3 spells CASSYRLAGEETQYF. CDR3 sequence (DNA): TGTGCCAGCAGTTATCGACTAGCGGGCGAAGAGACCCAGTACTTC.